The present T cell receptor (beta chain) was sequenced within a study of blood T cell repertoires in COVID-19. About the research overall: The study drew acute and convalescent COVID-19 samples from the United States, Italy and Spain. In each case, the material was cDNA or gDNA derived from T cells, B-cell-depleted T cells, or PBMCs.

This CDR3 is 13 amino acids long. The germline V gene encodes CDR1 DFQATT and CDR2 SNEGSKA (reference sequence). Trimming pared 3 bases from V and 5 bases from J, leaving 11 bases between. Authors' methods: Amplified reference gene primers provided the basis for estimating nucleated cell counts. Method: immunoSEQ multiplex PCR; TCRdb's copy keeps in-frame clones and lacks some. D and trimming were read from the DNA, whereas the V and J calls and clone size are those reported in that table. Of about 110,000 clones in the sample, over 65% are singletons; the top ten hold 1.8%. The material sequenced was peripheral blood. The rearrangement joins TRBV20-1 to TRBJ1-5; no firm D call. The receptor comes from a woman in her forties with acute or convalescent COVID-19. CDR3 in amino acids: CSASPQMDQPQHF. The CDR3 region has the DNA TGCAGTGCTAGTCCGCAGATGGATCAGCCCCAGCATTTT.